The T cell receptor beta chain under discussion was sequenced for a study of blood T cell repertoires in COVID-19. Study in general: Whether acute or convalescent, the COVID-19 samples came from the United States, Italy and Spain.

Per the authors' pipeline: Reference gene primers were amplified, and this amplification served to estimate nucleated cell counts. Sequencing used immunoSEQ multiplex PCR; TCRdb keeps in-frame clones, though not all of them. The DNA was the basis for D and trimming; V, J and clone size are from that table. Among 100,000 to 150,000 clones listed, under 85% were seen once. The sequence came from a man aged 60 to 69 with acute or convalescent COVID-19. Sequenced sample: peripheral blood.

The CDR3 protein is CATSDSTRLNYGYTF. DNA for the CDR3: TGTGCCACCAGTGACTCGACACGCCTGAACTATGGCTACACCTTC. The rearrangement links TRBV24-1 to TRBJ1-2; no firm D call. From germline, CDR1 is KGHDR and CDR2 SFDVKD. Trimming took 4 bases from V and 2 from J, leaving 13 bases between them. This CDR3 contains 15 residues.